These 30 T cell receptor beta chains were all obtained from the same sample, sequenced in a study of blood T cell repertoires in COVID-19. This table comes from immunoSEQ multiplex PCR, and its TCRdb copy is limited to in-frame clones, with some not included. The profile shows some 15,000 clones, around 77% of them singletons. Sequencing was done on a sample of peripheral blood. These receptors were collected from a human donor in a cohort sampled during active COVID-19.

The chain employs TRBV18 and TRBJ2-7; TRBD1 agrees at 11 bases. The V and J ends lost 4 bases and 6 bases, in that order; junction bases with no gene match: 8. The germline CDR1 and CDR2 sequences are KGHSH and LQKENI. This CDR3 is 15 amino acids long. CDR3 region: CASSHVDRGRGEQYF. The CDR3 region has the DNA TGTGCCAGCTCACACGTGGACAGGGGGCGCGGCGAGCAGTACTTC.

This clone was seen just once. This chain joins TRBV15 and TRBJ2-3; 9 bases line up with TRBD1. CDR3 length: 15 amino acids. Germline CDR1 and CDR2: LNHNV and YYDKDF (reference sequence). Trimming cost V 6 bases and J 5 bases; bases outside gene matches: 9. CDR3 protein: CATSRPGQGLDTQYF. In nucleotides, the CDR3 is TGTGCCACCAGTCGGCCGGGACAGGGCCTAGATACGCAGTATTTT.

The chain couples TRBV12-3 or TRBV12-4 to TRBJ2-3; D call uncertain. CDR3 length: 11 residues. Trimming removed 5 bases at V and 7 bases at J, with 7 bases between. The CDR3, as DNA: TGTGCCAGCAGTCCTAGGTATACGCAGTATTTT. It is translated as CASSPRYTQYF.

J is TRBJ2-5 and V is TRBV12-3 or TRBV12-4, with 7 bases lining up with TRBD1. V lost 6 bases to trimming and J lost 12 bases; unmatched junction nucleotides: 7. This CDR3 spans 11 amino acids. The CDR3 reads CASRRLGTEYF. CDR3 DNA: TGTGCCAGCAGGAGGCTTGGGACAGAGTACTTC.

The CDR3 sequence is CASSRLTSDPQRYEQYF. DNA of the CDR3: TGTGCCAGCAGCCGTCTGACTAGCGACCCTCAAAGATACGAGCAGTACTTC. The V call is TRBV3-1 (or the pseudogene TRBV3-2), the J call TRBJ2-7; 8 bases match TRBD2. The germline V gene encodes CDR1 LGHDT and CDR2 YNNKEL (reference sequence). V was clipped by 4 bases and J by 4 bases; unmatched bases: 15. The CDR3 sequence is 17 residues long.

J is TRBJ2-5 and V is TRBV27; D may be TRBD2 (6 bases). The germline V and J ends were trimmed by 2 bases and 4 bases, with 14 bases remaining between them. CDR1 is MNHEY and CDR2 is SMNVEV in the germline V gene (reference sequence). There are 15 residues in the CDR3. The CDR3 loop is CASSLRRDSRETQYF. CDR3 DNA sequence: TGTGCCAGCAGTTTAAGGAGGGATAGTCGAGAGACCCAGTACTTC.

The CDR3 coding sequence is TGTGCCAGCAGTTACAGGACAGTTAATGAAAAACTGTTTTTT. Its translation: CASSYRTVNEKLFF. This rearrangement joins TRBV28 to TRBJ1-4; a possible D gene is TRBD1 (6 bases). The CDR3 covers 14 residues. Trimming took 4 bases from V and 4 from J, leaving 10 bases between them. Germline V gives CDR1 MDHEN, CDR2 SYDVKM.

The rearrangement uses TRBV28 and TRBJ1-4; TRBD1 might be the D (6 bases). Trimming cost V 4 bases and J 6 bases, with 15 bases left between them. The CDR3 is 15 residues long. Looked up from germline, CDR1 is MDHEN and CDR2 is SYDVKM. CDR3 coding DNA: TGTGCCAGCAGTTCCAACAGGGAACGTGATGAAAAACTGTTTTTT. Amino acids: CASSSNRERDEKLFF. Full variable domain (rest looked up from reference TRBV28 and TRBJ1-4): DVKVTQSSRYLVKRTGEKVFLECVQDMDHENMFWYRQDPGLGLRLIYFSYDVKMKEKGDIPEGYSVSREKKERFSLILESASTNQTSMYLCASSSNRERDEKLFFGSGTQLSVL.

The chain joins TRBV11-2 to TRBJ2-3, with D perhaps TRBD2 (5 bases). This CDR3 is built from 15 residues. Between the trimmed V and J ends, which lost 6 bases and 2 bases, there was a span of 15 bases. Germline V gene sequence: CDR1 SGHAT, CDR2 FQNNGV. The DNA of the CDR3 is TGTGCCAGCAGTTTACCTCTAGCCTACACAGATACGCAGTATTTT. The encoded protein is CASSLPLAYTDTQYF.

The chain recombines TRBV27 with TRBJ2-7, with 12 bases that match TRBD1. Germline values: CDR1 MNHEY, CDR2 SMNVEV (reference sequence). The CDR3 has 15 amino acids. Unmatched junction bases numbered 7, after V lost 6 bases and J lost 4 bases. The CDR3 is CASSPGTGGVYEQYF. In nucleotides, the CDR3 is TGTGCCAGCAGCCCCGGGACAGGGGGCGTTTACGAGCAGTACTTC.

The chain has TRBV30 and TRBJ1-3; TRBD1 matches 8 bases. The CDR3 is 16 amino acids. Looked up from germline, CDR1 is GTSNPN and CDR2 is SVGIG (reference sequence). The V gene end was trimmed by 2 bases and the J gene end by 0 bases; junction bases not matched to a gene: 6. CDR3 in amino acids: CAWSLGQEGSGNTIYF. CDR3 DNA: TGTGCCTGGAGTTTGGGACAGGAAGGCTCTGGAAACACCATATATTTT.

This clone has a handful of counts. The chain has TRBV5-1 and TRBJ2-7; the D gene is possibly TRBD2 (6 bases). This CDR3 region has 14 residues. Germline CDR1 SGHRS, CDR2 YFSETQ. The ends were cut back, 3 bases at V and 0 bases at J, with 10 bases in the middle. The DNA of the CDR3 is TGCGCCAGCAGCTGGGGGGACTTCTCCTACGAGCAGTACTTC. It yields the protein CASSWGDFSYEQYF.

The CDR3 bases are TGTGCCAGCTCACCAGACGGCAGGGGGGCTAGCCGGTACGAGCAGTACTTC. Translation gives CASSPDGRGASRYEQYF. The chain uses TRBV18 and TRBJ2-7, with D maybe TRBD1 (7 bases). The CDR3 sequence is 17 residues long. The germline V and J ends were trimmed by 2 bases and 4 bases, with 21 bases remaining between them. Germline loops: CDR1 KGHSH, CDR2 LQKENI.

This clone was seen more than once but under ten times. This chain connects TRBV7-3 to TRBJ2-1, with D perhaps matching TRBD2 (6 bases). CDR3 length: 13 residues. Germline loops: CDR1 SGHTA, CDR2 FQGTGA. V dropped 5 bases and J dropped 10 bases, with 15 bases sitting between them. CDR3 in DNA: TGTGCCAGCAGCCCTGGGACTCCTAGGGAGCAGTTCTTC. This sequence encodes CASSPGTPREQFF.

The V call is TRBV9, the J call TRBJ2-1; D ambiguous. The V gene lost 4 bases and the J gene lost 0 bases, with 14 bases spanning the gap. The CDR3 totals 16 residues. Germline CDR1 reads SGDLS; CDR2 reads YYNGEE. The CDR3 spells CASSPHIDFSYNEQFF. The CDR3 coding sequence is TGTGCCAGCAGCCCCCACATTGACTTCTCCTACAATGAGCAGTTCTTC.

This clone qualifies as hyperexpanded (1% or more). The chain combines TRBV3-1 (or the pseudogene TRBV3-2) with TRBJ2-2; perhaps TRBD2 as D (6 bases). Trimming removed 11 bases from V and 7 bases from J, with 23 bases in between. The CDR3 covers 15 residues. CDR1 is LGHDT, CDR2 YNNKEL, per germline (reference sequence). DNA for the CDR3: TGTGCCTCCTCCAATCGGGTCGGAGCGGGCGGGGAGCTGTTTTTT. It encodes CASSNRVGAGGELFF.

This rearrangement joins TRBV29-1 to TRBJ2-1; 10 positions match TRBD1. CDR3 size: 13 residues. The V segment lost 5 bases and the J segment 8 bases; nucleotides outside the gene matches: 6. Germline V gives CDR1 SQVTM, CDR2 ANQGSEA. The CDR3 region is CSVMRDRGDEQFF. The CDR3 DNA is TGCAGCGTTATGCGGGACAGGGGTGATGAGCAGTTCTTC.

The genes are TRBV10-3 and TRBJ1-2, with D possibly being TRBD1 (5 bases). The CDR3 is 15 amino acids. With 4 bases removed from V and 5 bases from J, the gap between germline ends came to 17 bases. The germline gives CDR1 ENHRY, CDR2 SYGVKD. CDR3 DNA: TGTGCCATCAGTGGCACTCCGGAGGGGAGGTATGGCTACACCTTC. Protein: CAISGTPEGRYGYTF.

This clone was observed a few times. The rearrangement links TRBV28 to TRBJ2-7; TRBD2 matches 12 bases. Per germline, CDR1 MDHEN and CDR2 SYDVKM. V shed 6 bases and J 3 bases; nucleotides not matched to a gene: 9. The CDR3 runs to 16 residues. CDR3 sequence reads: CASSPGLAGKLYEQYF. The DNA for the CDR3 is TGTGCCAGCAGCCCCGGACTAGCGGGGAAACTCTACGAGCAGTACTTC.

The chain joins TRBV3-1 (or the pseudogene TRBV3-2) to TRBJ2-7, with a possible D match to TRBD1 (7 bases). The CDR3 is made up of 13 amino acids. V lost 1 base and J 6 bases, leaving 10 bases between the germline ends. Germline assignment: CDR1 LGHDT and CDR2 YNNKEL (reference sequence). The CDR3 DNA reads as TGTGCCAGCAGCCAAGTCCAGGGGGGCGAGCAGTACTTC. This encodes CASSQVQGGEQYF.

The chain joins TRBV5-1 to TRBJ2-7; D is possibly TRBD1 (5 bases). V was cut by 1 base and J by 3 bases, with 11 bases left in between. This CDR3 is 14 amino acids long. Germline assignment: CDR1 SGHRS and CDR2 YFSETQ. In nucleotides, the CDR3 is TGCGCCAGCAGCTTGACAGGTGAGATCTACGAGCAGTACTTC. This codes for CASSLTGEIYEQYF.

This clone occurred once. This sequence joins TRBV5-4 and TRBJ1-3; D not certain. V lost 0 bases to trimming and J lost 0 bases, with 4 bases between them. Germline CDR1 and CDR2: SGHNT and YYREEE (reference sequence). This CDR3 contains 14 residues. The CDR3 spells CASSLDSSGNTIYF. In nucleotides, the CDR3 is TGTGCCAGCAGCTTGGACAGCTCTGGAAACACCATATATTTT.

This clone was observed a handful of times. The chain has TRBV6-5 and TRBJ2-7, with D possibly matching TRBD2 (7 bases). CDR3 length: 14 amino acids. Trimming left V 6 bases short and J 5 bases short, with 17 bases between. Germline V lookup: CDR1 MNHEY, CDR2 SVGAGI. Here the CDR3 DNA reads TGTGCCAGCAGCCAAGGGGGAGGGTGGAACGAGCAGTACTTC. Residues: CASSQGGGWNEQYF.

The table lists this clone with a count of one. The V gene is TRBV27, the J gene TRBJ2-7; the match to TRBD1 covers 7 bases. With V trimmed by 1 base and J by 4 bases, 7 bases remained unmatched. The CDR3 has 15 amino acids. Germline lookup yields CDR1 MNHEY and CDR2 SMNVEV (reference sequence). The CDR3 here is CASSLYQGDLYEQYF. DNA of the CDR3: TGTGCCAGCAGTTTATACCAGGGGGATTTGTACGAGCAGTACTTC.

The V gene is TRBV10-3, the J gene TRBJ2-1; the match to TRBD2 covers 8 bases. The CDR3 consists of 16 residues. V gave up 0 bases and J gave up 7 bases; unmatched junction bases: 8. Germline CDR1 ENHRY, CDR2 SYGVKD. The CDR3 loop reads CAISESWGTSVNEQFF. In nucleotides, the CDR3 is TGTGCCATCAGTGAGTCATGGGGGACTAGTGTAAATGAGCAGTTCTTC.

The J gene is TRBJ2-7, the V gene TRBV28, with a weak D call TRBD1 (5 bases). Trimming took off 6 bases at V and 5 bases at J, with 17 bases between the two ends. Per the germline V gene, CDR1 is MDHEN and CDR2 is SYDVKM. CDR3 size: 14 residues. CDR3 sequence: CASSPGAILDEQYF. DNA for the CDR3: TGTGCCAGCAGCCCTGGGGCTATACTCGACGAGCAGTACTTC. Together with reference TRBV28 and TRBJ2-7, the CDR3 gives the full variable domain: DVKVTQSSRYLVKRTGEKVFLECVQDMDHENMFWYRQDPGLGLRLIYFSYDVKMKEKGDIPEGYSVSREKKERFSLILESASTNQTSMYLCASSPGAILDEQYFGPGTRLTVT.

The rearrangement links TRBV5-1 to TRBJ1-1, with 11 bases identical to TRBD1. The germline V gene has CDR1 SGHRS and CDR2 YFSETQ. CDR3 length: 14 amino acids. J gave up 3 bases and V 4 bases, and 2 bases lay outside the gene matches. The CDR3: CASSRGQGDTEAFF. Written as DNA, the CDR3 is TGCGCCAGCAGCCGGGGACAGGGGGACACTGAAGCTTTCTTT.

This clone has only a few counts. The chain uses TRBV7-6 and TRBJ2-3, with a possible D match to TRBD1 (6 bases). The CDR3 extends over 16 amino acids. Between the trimmed V and J ends, which lost 2 bases and 3 bases, there was a span of 15 bases. The V gene's germline CDR1 is SGHVS and CDR2 FNYEAQ. DNA of the CDR3: TGTGCCAGCAGCTTAAGGGGGAGTGGTATGACAGATACGCAGTATTTT. This codes for CASSLRGSGMTDTQYF.

Points on this clone: Germline is not matched at one junction end, which may reflect a read error. The chain combines TRBV18 with TRBJ1-2; 8 bases fit TRBD1. CDR1 is KGHSH, CDR2 LQKENI, per germline. The CDR3 has 12 residues. CDR3 bases: TGTGCCAGCTCACGGGGACAGGTCCCGCAACGTTTC. This encodes CASSRGQVPQRF. Filled out from reference TRBV18 and TRBJ1-2, the complete variable domain reads NAGVMQNPRHLVRRRGQEARLRCSPMKGHSHVYWYRQLPEEGLKFMVYLQKENIIDESGMPKERFSAEFPKEGPSILRIQQVVRGDSAAYFCASSRGQVPQRFGSGTRLTVV.

The V and J genes are TRBV5-4 and TRBJ2-5, with TRBD1 matching 8 bases. Per germline, CDR1 SGHNT and CDR2 YYREEE (reference sequence). V gave up 5 bases and J gave up 5 bases; unmatched junction bases: 8. This CDR3 has 14 residues. The CDR3 is CASSPGQGVETQYF. CDR3 bases: TGTGCCAGCAGTCCAGGACAGGGAGTGGAGACCCAGTACTTC.